A single sample gave rise to the 10 T cell receptor beta chains below, sequenced in a study of blood T cell repertoires in COVID-19 (TCRdb year 2020). The library was built by means of the immunoSEQ multiplex PCR assay. This immuneACCESS table, as held by TCRdb, lists in-frame sequences with V and J called but not all clones. Of the missing ones, under half trace to an unresolved V gene in checked studies; the others have no known cause. In this sample the table shows approximately 220,000 clones, 70% to 90% of which occur a single time. In total, the top ten clones hold approximately 2.6% of the sample. Sequenced sample: peripheral blood. These TCRs come from a man aged 50 to 59 who had recovered from COVID-19.

The rearrangement joins TRBV28 to TRBJ2-7; 8 bases map to TRBD1. The CDR3 contains 14 residues. V lost 2 bases and J lost 6; bases outside the gene matches: 6. CDR1 is MDHEN, CDR2 SYDVKM, per germline. The CDR3 is CASSLTTGVSEQYF. CDR3 nucleotides: TGTGCCAGCAGTTTAACGACAGGGGTAAGCGAGCAGTACTTC.

V and J are TRBV9 and TRBJ1-6; 8 bases map to TRBD1. The CDR3 is 15 residues long. Trimming cost V 3 bases and J 5 bases; bases outside gene matches: 4. Germline V gives CDR1 SGDLS, CDR2 YYNGEE. CDR3 DNA: TGTGCCAGCAGCGCTACAGGGGGTGATAATTCACCCCTCCACTTT. Translating gives CASSATGGDNSPLHF. Supplemented by reference TRBV9 and TRBJ1-6, the full variable domain reads DSGVTQTPKHLITATGQRVTLRCSPRSGDLSVYWYQQSLDQGLQFLIQYYNGEERAKGNILERFSAQQFPDLHSELNLSSLELGDSALYFCASSATGGDNSPLHFGNGTRLTVT.

The sample holds one count of this clone. The chain couples TRBV7-9 to TRBJ2-7; 8 bases fit TRBD1. With 3 bases clipped from V and 3 bases from J, the junction kept 4 bases outside the gene matches. This CDR3 has 14 amino acids. The germline CDR1 and CDR2 sequences are SEHNR and FQNEAQ (reference sequence). The CDR3 region has the DNA TGTGCCAGCAGCTTTACGGGACAGGACTACGAGCAGTACTTC. Translated: CASSFTGQDYEQYF.

This clone was seen only once. The chain has TRBV18 and TRBJ2-1, with TRBD2 matching 10 bases. CDR1 and CDR2 (germline): KGHSH, LQKENI. The V and J ends lost 2 bases and 11 bases, in that order; junction bases with no gene match: 6. CDR3 length equals 14 residues. The CDR3: CASSPFPSGSQQFF. CDR3 DNA sequence: TGTGCCAGCTCACCATTCCCTAGCGGGAGCCAGCAGTTCTTC. Complete variable domain (other parts from reference TRBV18 and TRBJ2-1): NAGVMQNPRHLVRRRGQEARLRCSPMKGHSHVYWYRQLPEEGLKFMVYLQKENIIDESGMPKERFSAEFPKEGPSILRIQQVVRGDSAAYFCASSPFPSGSQQFFGPGTRLTVL.

This clone was detected only a few times. As DNA, the CDR3 is TGTGCCAGCATGGAGGACAGAAACACCGGGGAGCTGTTTTTT. Its protein is CASMEDRNTGELFF. The chain couples TRBV2 to TRBJ2-2; TRBD1 is a possible D gene (6 bases). The CDR3 is 14 amino acids. The V and J ends lost 7 bases and 2 bases respectively, with 11 bases between them. The germline V gene encodes CDR1 SNHLY and CDR2 FYNNEI.

The chain couples TRBV19 to TRBJ1-5; 9 bases are shared with TRBD1. Unmatched junction bases numbered 7, after V lost 7 bases and J lost 0 bases. This CDR3 region has 16 residues. The germline CDR1 and CDR2 sequences are LNHDA and SQIVND (reference sequence). Written as DNA, the CDR3 is TGTGCCAGTATCCCGACAGGGGGTTTTAGCAATCAGCCCCAGCATTTT. It is translated as CASIPTGGFSNQPQHF.

The chain combines TRBV13 with TRBJ2-7; 11 nucleotides agree with TRBD2. Germline CDR1 PRHDT, CDR2 FYEKMQ (reference sequence). The CDR3 is 16 amino acids. V lost 2 bases, J lost 2 bases, and 5 bases stayed unmatched. CDR3 coding DNA: TGTGCCAGCAGCTTAAGTGGGACTAGCGGCGCCTACGAGCAGTACTTC. This gives the protein CASSLSGTSGAYEQYF.

The rearrangement links TRBV7-2 to TRBJ1-5, with D possibly TRBD1 on 5 matching bases. The CDR3 spans 17 residues. Germline assignment: CDR1 SGHTA and CDR2 FQGNSA. V gave up 1 base and J gave up 2 bases, with 15 bases separating them. CDR3 protein: CASSLEGGRVGNQPQHF. The CDR3 DNA is TGTGCCAGCAGCTTAGAGGGCGGCAGGGTGGGCAATCAGCCCCAGCATTTT. Full variable domain (outside the CDR3, taken from reference TRBV7-2 and TRBJ1-5): GAGVSQSPSNKVTEKGKDVELRCDPISGHTALYWYRQSLGQGLEFLIYFQGNSAPDKSGLPSDRFSAERTGGSVSTLTIQRTQQEDSAVYLCASSLEGGRVGNQPQHFGDGTRLSIL.

The chain couples TRBV3-1 (or the pseudogene TRBV3-2) to TRBJ2-5; 7 bases match TRBD2. Trimming removed 4 bases from V and 4 bases from J; junction bases left unmatched: 12. Germline-derived CDR1 and CDR2 are LGHDT and YNNKEL (reference sequence). This CDR3 has 16 residues. The CDR3 spells CASSRLGTIGGETQYF. DNA of the CDR3: TGTGCCAGCAGCCGGTTGGGGACTATCGGTGGAGAGACCCAGTACTTC.

The chain links TRBV28 to TRBJ2-7; D is unresolved. V lost 5 bases and J lost 3, with 14 bases in between. The germline V gene has CDR1 MDHEN and CDR2 SYDVKM. The CDR3 is made up of 14 amino acids. The CDR3 here is CASSITPTGYEQYF. Written as DNA, the CDR3 is TGTGCCAGCAGTATTACCCCGACGGGCTACGAGCAGTACTTC.